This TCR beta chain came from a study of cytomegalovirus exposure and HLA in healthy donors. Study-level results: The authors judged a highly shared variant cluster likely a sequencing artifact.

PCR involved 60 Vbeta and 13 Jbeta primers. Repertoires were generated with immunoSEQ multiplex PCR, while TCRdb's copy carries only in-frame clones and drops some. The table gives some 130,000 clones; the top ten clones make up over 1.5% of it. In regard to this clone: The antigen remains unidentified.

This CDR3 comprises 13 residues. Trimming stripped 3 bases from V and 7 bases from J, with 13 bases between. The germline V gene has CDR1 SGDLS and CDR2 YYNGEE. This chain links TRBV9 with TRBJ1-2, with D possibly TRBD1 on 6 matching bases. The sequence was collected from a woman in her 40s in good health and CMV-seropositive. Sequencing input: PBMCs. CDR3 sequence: CASSETGVSGYTF. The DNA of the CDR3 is TGTGCCAGCAGCGAGACAGGAGTAAGTGGCTACACCTTC.